Reported below is one T cell receptor beta chain. The data were obtained in a study of shared T cell receptors in the human thymus. The repertoire was sequenced with immunoSEQ multiplex PCR; TCRdb's copy has only in-frame clones and lacks some. The sample has around 730,000 clones, over 75% seen once. V gave up 6 bases and J gave up 2 bases; unmatched junction bases: 4. The germline V gene has CDR1 SNHLY and CDR2 FYNNEI. The CDR3 contains 14 residues. The same sample was also used in a study of human thymus T cells.

Specimen: thymocytes. The chain employs TRBV2 and TRBJ1-3; 7 bases are a match to TRBD1. The source of this sequence is a girl under three years old with a congenital heart defect. CDR3 bases: TGTGCCAGCAGGTCAGGGGGAACTGGAAACACCATATATTTT. The encoded protein is CASRSGGTGNTIYF.